This T cell receptor beta chain was captured by sequencing in a study of blood T cell repertoires in COVID-19. Study in general: The United States, Italy and Spain were the sources of the acute and convalescent COVID-19 samples. In each case, the material was cDNA or gDNA derived from T cells, B-cell-depleted T cells, or PBMCs.

Original processing methods: Amplification of reference gene primers was used by the study to estimate nucleated cell counts. Profiling relied on immunoSEQ multiplex PCR, and the TCRdb table lists in-frame clones only, not all of them. V and J calls and clone size are those listed in that table; D and trimming were worked out from the DNA. This sample has about 250,000 clones, with roughly 90% found just once. The specimen was peripheral blood. The receptor was isolated from a woman in her 30s with acute or convalescent COVID-19.

The CDR3 coding sequence is TGTGCCAGCAGCTTAGTTGAGGTCGGGGAAGCCATGGAGACCCAGTACTTC. Translated, it gives CASSLVEVGEAMETQYF. The rearrangement links TRBV11-2 to TRBJ2-5; D perhaps matches TRBD2 (5 bases). The germline CDR1 and CDR2 sequences are SGHAT and FQNNGV. The CDR3 spans 17 residues. Between the trimmed V and J ends, which lost 1 base and 5 bases, there was a span of 20 bases.